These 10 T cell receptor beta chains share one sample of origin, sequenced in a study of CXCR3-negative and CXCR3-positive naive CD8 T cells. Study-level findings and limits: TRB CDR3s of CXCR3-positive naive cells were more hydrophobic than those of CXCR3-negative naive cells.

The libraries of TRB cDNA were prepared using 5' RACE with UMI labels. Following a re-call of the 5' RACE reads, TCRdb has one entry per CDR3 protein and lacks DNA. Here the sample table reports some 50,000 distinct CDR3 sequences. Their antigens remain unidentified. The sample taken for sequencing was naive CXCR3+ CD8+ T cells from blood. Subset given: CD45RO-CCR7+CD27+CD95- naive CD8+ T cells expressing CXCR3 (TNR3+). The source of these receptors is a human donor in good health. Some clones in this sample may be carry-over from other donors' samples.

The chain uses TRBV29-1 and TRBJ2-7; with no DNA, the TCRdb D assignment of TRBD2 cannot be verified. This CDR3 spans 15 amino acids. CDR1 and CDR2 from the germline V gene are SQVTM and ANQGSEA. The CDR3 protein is CSVLLLAGVEDEQYF.

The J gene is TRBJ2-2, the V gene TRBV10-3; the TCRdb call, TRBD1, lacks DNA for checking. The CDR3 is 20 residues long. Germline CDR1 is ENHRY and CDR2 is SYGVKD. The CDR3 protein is CAISESKVGGQISNTGELFF.

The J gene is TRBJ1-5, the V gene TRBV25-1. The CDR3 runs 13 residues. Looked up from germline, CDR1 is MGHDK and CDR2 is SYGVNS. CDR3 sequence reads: CASRNSYGEPQHF.

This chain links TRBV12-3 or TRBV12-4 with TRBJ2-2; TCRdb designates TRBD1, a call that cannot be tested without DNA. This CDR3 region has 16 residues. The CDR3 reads CASSATGGPNTGELFF.

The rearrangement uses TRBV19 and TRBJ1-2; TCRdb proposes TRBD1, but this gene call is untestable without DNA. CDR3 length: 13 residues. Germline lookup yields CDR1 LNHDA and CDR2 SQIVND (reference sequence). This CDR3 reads CASSWGQGYGYTF.

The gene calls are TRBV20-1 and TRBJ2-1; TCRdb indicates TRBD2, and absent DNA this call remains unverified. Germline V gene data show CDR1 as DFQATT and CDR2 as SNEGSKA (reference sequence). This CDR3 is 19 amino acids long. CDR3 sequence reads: CSASRELAGGTFHYNEQFF.

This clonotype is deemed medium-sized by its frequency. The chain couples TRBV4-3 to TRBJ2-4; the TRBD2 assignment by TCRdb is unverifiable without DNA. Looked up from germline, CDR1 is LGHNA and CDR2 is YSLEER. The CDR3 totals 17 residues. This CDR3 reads CASSQELGEIAKNIQYF.

CDR3 sequence: CSARDGQKETQYF. The J gene is TRBJ2-5, the V gene TRBV20-1; as DNA is missing, the TRBD1 call by TCRdb cannot be tested. In germline, CDR1 is DFQATT, CDR2 SNEGSKA (reference sequence). The CDR3 has 13 amino acids.

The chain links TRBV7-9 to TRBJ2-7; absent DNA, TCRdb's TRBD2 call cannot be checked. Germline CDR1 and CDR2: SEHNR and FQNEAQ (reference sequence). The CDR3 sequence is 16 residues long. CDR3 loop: CASSRFTSGRAVEQYF.

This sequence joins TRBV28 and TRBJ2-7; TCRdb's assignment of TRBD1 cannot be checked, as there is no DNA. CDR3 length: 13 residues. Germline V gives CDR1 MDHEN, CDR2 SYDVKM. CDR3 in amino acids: CASSLSQGSEQYF.